The T cell receptor beta chain described here comes from a study of OX40 agonist ivuxolimab in advanced cancers. The CDR3 sequence is 15 residues long. V dropped 6 bases and J dropped 2 bases, with 14 bases sitting between them. Germline V gene lookup returns CDR1 MNHEY and CDR2 SVGAGI. Profiled with immunoSEQ multiplex PCR; TCRdb holds only in-frame clones, not every one. The sample lists 15,000 to 20,000 clones; just over 85% were seen once. This clone was observed a single time. The chain couples TRBV6-5 to TRBJ1-5, with D hard to call. Specimen: CD4+ or CD8+ T cells sorted from blood, collected in a trial of the OX40 agonist ivuxolimab. The TCR sequence derives from an adult with an advanced solid tumor such as melanoma, head and neck, liver or kidney cancer. CDR3 sequence reads: CASRPYEGGNQPQHF. CDR3 coding DNA: TGTGCCAGCAGACCTTATGAGGGCGGCAATCAGCCCCAGCATTTT.